This T cell receptor beta chain was identified in a study of cytomegalovirus exposure and HLA in healthy donors. Broader study findings: Further analysis, carried out later, found HLA-associated TCR beta chains more clonally expanded than equally common other chains. Later on, analysis showed that most CMV-associated TCR beta chains appeared to be HLA-restricted. The classifier was said to identify cytomegalovirus status with high specificity and sensitivity.

Germline CDR1 SGHVS, CDR2 FNYEAQ. The CDR3 has 16 amino acids. The J segment lost 0 bases and the V segment lost 5 bases, leaving 6 bases of the junction unmatched. This clone was seen a handful of times. The antigen remains unidentified. The PCR ran on 60 Vbeta and 13 Jbeta primers. Here immunoSEQ multiplex PCR was the method, and the copy in TCRdb shows in-frame clones only, minus some. The sample yields approximately 150,000 clones, roughly three quarters seen once. The sample comprised PBMCs. The clonotype comes from a male donor in good health and CMV-seropositive. This rearrangement joins TRBV7-6 to TRBJ2-2; 7 nucleotides agree with TRBD1. CDR3 nucleotide sequence: TGTGCCAGCAGCCTAAGGACAGGAACGAACACCGGGGAGCTGTTTTTT. This translates into CASSLRTGTNTGELFF.